This TCR beta chain stems from a study of shared clonotypes between healthy human individuals. Notes on the study in general: Against clonotypes common to all four donors, non-shared ones had lower generation probabilities.

A remark on this clone: What it binds is unknown.

Germline V gene lookup returns CDR1 MDHEN and CDR2 SYDVKM. V lost 5 bases, J lost 5 bases, and 13 bases lay in between. The CDR3 contains 13 residues. Genomic DNA per cell subset filled all wells of several immunoSEQ plates. Each PCR replicate from the sorted subsets contained 150 to 250 ng DNA, which is about 30,000 T cell genomes. The assay was immunoSEQ multiplex PCR, and TCRdb's table has in-frame clones only and misses some. Among under 700,000 clones listed, 95% were seen once. The naive CD8 subset, CD45RO-negative cells positively selected for CCR7, excluded terminally differentiated effector memory CD45RA+ cells.

This TCR came from a woman under 40 in good health. Sequenced: naive CD8+ T cells sorted from blood. The J gene is TRBJ2-7, the V gene TRBV28; a possible D gene is TRBD2 (5 bases). The CDR3 region is CASSPRGIDEQYF. For the CDR3, the DNA is TGTGCCAGCAGTCCCCGGGGAATCGACGAGCAGTACTTC.